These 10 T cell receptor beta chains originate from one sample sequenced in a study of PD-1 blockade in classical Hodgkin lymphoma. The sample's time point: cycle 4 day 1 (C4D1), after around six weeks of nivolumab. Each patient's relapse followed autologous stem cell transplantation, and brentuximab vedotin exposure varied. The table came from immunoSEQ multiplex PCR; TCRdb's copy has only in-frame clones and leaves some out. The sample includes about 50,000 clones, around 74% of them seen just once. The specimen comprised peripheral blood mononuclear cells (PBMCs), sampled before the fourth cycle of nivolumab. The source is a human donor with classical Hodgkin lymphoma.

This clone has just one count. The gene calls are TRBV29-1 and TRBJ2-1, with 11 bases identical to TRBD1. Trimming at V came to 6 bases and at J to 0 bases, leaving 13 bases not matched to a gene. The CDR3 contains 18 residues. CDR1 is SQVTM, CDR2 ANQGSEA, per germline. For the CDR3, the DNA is TGCAGCGTGCGAGGGACAGGGGGTAGCCGAAGCTCCTACAATGAGCAGTTCTTC. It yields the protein CSVRGTGGSRSSYNEQFF.

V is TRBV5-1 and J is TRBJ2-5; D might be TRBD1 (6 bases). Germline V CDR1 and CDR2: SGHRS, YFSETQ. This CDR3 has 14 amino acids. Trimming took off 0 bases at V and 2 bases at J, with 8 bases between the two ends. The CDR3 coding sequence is TGCGCCAGCAGCTTGGGCACAGGGCAAGAGACCCAGTACTTC. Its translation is CASSLGTGQETQYF.

The CDR3 loop is CASSGGLARTTGELFF. The CDR3 DNA is TGTGCCAGCAGCGGGGGACTAGCGAGAACGACCGGGGAGCTGTTTTTT. The chain employs TRBV9 and TRBJ2-2, with 10 bases aligning to TRBD2. The V gene end was trimmed by 3 bases and the J gene end by 5 bases; junction bases not matched to a gene: 7. Germline V gene data show CDR1 as SGDLS and CDR2 as YYNGEE. This CDR3 contains 16 residues.

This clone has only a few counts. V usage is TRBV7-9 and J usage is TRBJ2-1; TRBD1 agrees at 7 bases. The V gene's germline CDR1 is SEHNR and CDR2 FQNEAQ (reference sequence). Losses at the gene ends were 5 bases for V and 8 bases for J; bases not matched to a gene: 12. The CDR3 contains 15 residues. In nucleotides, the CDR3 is TGTGCCAGCAGCCTAGGTACAGGGGCTATGGATGAGCAGTTCTTC. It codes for CASSLGTGAMDEQFF.

The CDR3 region has the DNA TGTGCCTCAAAAACGGGGGCAGAAGAGACCCAGTACTTC. The encoded protein is CASKTGAEETQYF. V gene TRBV2 combines with J gene TRBJ2-5, with D possibly being TRBD1 or TRBD2 (6 bases each). Germline assignment: CDR1 SNHLY and CDR2 FYNNEI. The CDR3 is 13 amino acids. V lost 11 bases to trimming and J lost 3 bases, with 16 bases between them. Variable domain in full (rest from reference TRBV2 and TRBJ2-5): EPEVTQTPSHQVTQMGQEVILRCVPISNHLYFYWYRQILGQKVEFLVSFYNNEISEKSEIFDDQFSVERPDGSNFTLKIRSTKLEDSAMYFCASKTGAEETQYFGPGTRLLVL.

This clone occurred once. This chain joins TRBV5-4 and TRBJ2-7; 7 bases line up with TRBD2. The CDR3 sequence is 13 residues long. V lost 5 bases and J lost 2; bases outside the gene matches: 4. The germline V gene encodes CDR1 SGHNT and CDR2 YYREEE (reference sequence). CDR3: CASSRAGTYEQYF. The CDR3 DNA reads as TGTGCCAGCAGTCGAGCGGGAACCTACGAGCAGTACTTC. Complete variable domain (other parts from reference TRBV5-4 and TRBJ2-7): ETGVTQSPTHLIKTRGQQVTLRCSSQSGHNTVSWYQQALGQGPQFIFQYYREEENGRGNFPPRFSGLQFPNYSSELNVNALELDDSALYLCASSRAGTYEQYFGPGTRLTVT.

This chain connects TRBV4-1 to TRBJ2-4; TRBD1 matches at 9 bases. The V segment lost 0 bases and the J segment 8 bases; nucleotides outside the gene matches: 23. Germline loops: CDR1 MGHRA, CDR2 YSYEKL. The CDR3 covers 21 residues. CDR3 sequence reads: CASSQERATTGTGFGGYIQYF. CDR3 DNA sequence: TGCGCCAGCAGCCAAGAAAGGGCGACCACCGGGACAGGGTTCGGGGGATACATTCAGTACTTC.

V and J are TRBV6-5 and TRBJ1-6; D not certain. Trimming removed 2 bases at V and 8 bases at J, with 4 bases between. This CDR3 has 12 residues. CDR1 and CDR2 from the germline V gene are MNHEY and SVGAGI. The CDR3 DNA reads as TGTGCCAGCAGTTACGGGCATTCACCCCTCCACTTT. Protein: CASSYGHSPLHF.

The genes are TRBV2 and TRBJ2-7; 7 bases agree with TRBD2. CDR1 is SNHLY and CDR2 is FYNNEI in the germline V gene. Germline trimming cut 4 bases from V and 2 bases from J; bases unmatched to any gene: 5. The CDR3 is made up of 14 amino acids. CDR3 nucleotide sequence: TGTGCCAGCAGTGTGGGGACTACAGCCTACGAGCAGTACTTC. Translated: CASSVGTTAYEQYF.

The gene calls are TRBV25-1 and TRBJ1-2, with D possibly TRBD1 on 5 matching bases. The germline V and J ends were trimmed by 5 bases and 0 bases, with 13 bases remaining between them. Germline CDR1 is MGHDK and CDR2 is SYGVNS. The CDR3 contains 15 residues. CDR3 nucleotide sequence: TGTGCCAGCAGTCCCCGGGGCAACGCTAACTATGGCTACACCTTC. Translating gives CASSPRGNANYGYTF.